Reported below is one T cell receptor (beta chain). The CDR3 consists of 14 residues. Trimming stripped 7 bases from V and 1 base from J, with 11 bases between. Germline loops: CDR1 MDHEN, CDR2 SYDVKM. This record belongs to a study of blood T cell repertoires in COVID-19. Turning to the study itself: Both acute and convalescent COVID-19 samples were obtained from the United States, Italy and Spain. From T cells, B-cell-depleted T cells, or PBMCs came the material, which was cDNA or gDNA.

Per the study methods: For nucleated cells, counts were estimated from reference gene primer amplification. Sequencing used immunoSEQ multiplex PCR; TCRdb keeps in-frame clones, though not all of them. V and J calls plus clone size are reproduced from that table; the DNA served to infer D and trimming. The sample contains about 81,000 clones, roughly nine tenths of which appear only once. This TCR was sampled from a woman of 80 years or more with active COVID-19. The chain is built from TRBV28 and TRBJ2-1; D perhaps matches TRBD1 (6 bases). Specimen: peripheral blood. DNA for the CDR3: TGTGCCAGCATCGTAGGGGGATCCTACAATGAGCAGTTCTTC. Its protein is CASIVGGSYNEQFF. The complete variable domain, with remaining parts taken from reference TRBV28 and TRBJ2-1, reads DVKVTQSSRYLVKRTGEKVFLECVQDMDHENMFWYRQDPGLGLRLIYFSYDVKMKEKGDIPEGYSVSREKKERFSLILESASTNQTSMYLCASIVGGSYNEQFFGPGTRLTVL.